The source of this TCR beta chain is a study of neurological immune-mediated disorders. This clonotype was recorded at least ten times. Its specificity is not known. Sorted libraries came from some 1 million CD4+ or CD8+ T cells. The cDNA came from 5'RACE with 10-nucleotide random UMIs. In TCRdb, the 5' RACE reads were re-called with MiXCR into one record per CDR3 protein. The sample shows around 33,000 distinct CDR3 sequences, under 25% of them seen only once. Study-level findings and limits: TCR-beta repertoires seemed private in all groups, with no expanded CDR3 amino acid sequences shared. Falling below healthy controls, multiple sclerosis showed the least TCR clonal expansion, while HTLV-1-associated myelopathy showed the most.

Germline loops: CDR1 KGHSH, CDR2 LQKENI. This CDR3 contains 13 residues. Trimming pared 5 bases from V and 3 bases from J, leaving 11 bases between. Sequences were obtained from CD4+ T cells from blood. The TCR originated in a man between 45 and 60 years old with HTLV-1-associated myelopathy (HAM/TSP). The rearrangement joins TRBV18 to TRBJ2-7; tentatively, D is TRBD2 (6 bases). CDR3 protein: CASSTGTYYEQYF. The CDR3 DNA reads as TGTGCCAGCTCAACCGGGACTTACTACGAGCAGTACTTC.